The 23 T cell receptor beta chains below were found in one sample sequenced in a study of T-cell memory formation after mild COVID-19. TCRdb reanalysed the 5' RACE reads using MiXCR and keeps one entry per CDR3 protein. The data show about 170,000 distinct CDR3 sequences, 10% to 15% seen once. Sequenced: PBMCs or a T cell subset sorted from them (not recorded which). The origin of the receptors is a man aged 18 to 30 who had mild COVID-19 (a few samples of this study predate the infection). Cell type and time point are not known.

This clonotype was counted between two and nine times. V and J are TRBV7-2 and TRBJ2-4; unclear D gene. The CDR3 has 15 amino acids. CDR1 is SGHTA and CDR2 is FQGNSA in the germline V gene. Trimming pared 5 bases from V and 0 bases from J, leaving 11 bases between. This chain's CDR3 is CASSGSSGAKNIQYF. The CDR3 bases are TGTGCCAGCAGCGGTAGCTCCGGAGCCAAAAACATTCAGTACTTC.

This clonotype was seen a few times. The chain has TRBV5-1 and TRBJ2-3; unclear D gene. V was cut by 4 bases and J by 8 bases, with 17 bases left in between. Germline V lookup: CDR1 SGHRS, CDR2 YFSETQ. CDR3 size: 14 residues. The CDR3 DNA follows: TGCGCCAGCAGCCCGGACCCCTCCTCGGGTACGCAGTATTTT. This codes for CASSPDPSSGTQYF.

This clonotype has ten or more counts. The rearrangement joins TRBV6-5 to TRBJ2-5, with TRBD2 matching over 7 bases. CDR1 and CDR2 (germline): MNHEY, SVGAGI. V lost 2 bases to trimming and J lost 7 bases; unmatched junction nucleotides: 13. The CDR3 contains 16 residues. The DNA for the CDR3 is TGTGCCAGCAGTTACCGTCCTGGCGCGGGGGAGGGGACCCAGTACTTC. Its translation: CASSYRPGAGEGTQYF.

This clonotype showed up just a few times. V usage is TRBV10-2 and J usage is TRBJ2-3; 12 bases are a match to TRBD2. With V trimmed by 6 bases and J by 1 base, 14 bases remained unmatched. Per germline, CDR1 WSHSY and CDR2 SAAADI. CDR3 length equals 19 residues. The CDR3 region has the DNA TGCGCCAGCAGAATTGGGCTAGCGGGGGGGCCTTCCGGCACAGATACGCAGTATTTT. Its translation: CASRIGLAGGPSGTDTQYF.

The rearrangement uses TRBV25-1 and TRBJ1-6; no reliable D call. Germline-derived CDR1 and CDR2 are MGHDK and SYGVNS. The CDR3 loop spans 13 amino acids. V lost 7 bases, J lost 2 bases, and 6 bases lay in between. CDR3 residues: CASMGTYNSPLHF. The CDR3 DNA sequence: TGTGCCAGCATGGGGACCTATAATTCACCCCTCCACTTT. Full variable domain (rest looked up from reference TRBV25-1 and TRBJ1-6): EADIYQTPRYLVIGTGKKITLECSQTMGHDKMYWYQQDPGMELHLIHYSYGVNSTEKGDLSSESTVSRIRTEHFPLTLESARPSHTSQYLCASMGTYNSPLHFGNGTRLTVT.

This clonotype showed up just a few times. V usage is TRBV2 and J usage is TRBJ1-1, with 7 bases fitting TRBD1. The CDR3 runs to 14 residues. J gave up 3 bases and V 3 bases, and 4 bases lay outside the gene matches. Per germline, CDR1 SNHLY and CDR2 FYNNEI. The CDR3 sequence is CASSEEGADTEAFF. Written as DNA, the CDR3 is TGTGCCAGCAGTGAGGAGGGGGCTGACACTGAAGCTTTCTTT.

This chain joins TRBV6-2 or TRBV6-3 and TRBJ2-1, with TRBD2 matching 7 bases. Trimming cost V 4 bases and J 8 bases; bases outside gene matches: 17. Germline CDR1 MNHEY, CDR2 SVGEGT. The CDR3 runs to 17 residues. CDR3 sequence: CASSSRPRLADRHEQFF. The CDR3 nucleotides are TGTGCCAGCAGTTCCCGCCCGAGGCTAGCGGACCGGCATGAGCAGTTCTTC.

This clonotype was detected only a few times. The rearrangement joins TRBV10-3 to TRBJ2-7; D might be TRBD2 (5 bases). This CDR3 is built from 13 residues. The V end was cut by 4 bases, the J end by 4 bases, with 11 bases between. Looked up from germline, CDR1 is ENHRY and CDR2 is SYGVKD. CDR3 protein: CAISGKTGYEQYV. As DNA, the CDR3 is TGTGCCATCAGTGGTAAGACGGGATACGAGCAGTACGTC.

In this sample, this clonotype turned up a few times. The chain joins TRBV7-2 to TRBJ2-5; 9 nucleotides agree with TRBD2. The germline V gene has CDR1 SGHTA and CDR2 FQGNSA. The CDR3 totals 15 residues. J was trimmed by 4 bases and V by 6 bases; bases with no gene match: 9. CDR3 in amino acids: CASSPTSGGGETQYF. The CDR3 nucleotides read TGTGCCAGCAGTCCGACTAGCGGAGGAGGAGAGACCCAGTACTTC. The full variable domain, in which reference TRBV7-2 and TRBJ2-5 provide the parts outside the CDR3, is GAGVSQSPSNKVTEKGKDVELRCDPISGHTALYWYRQSLGQGLEFLIYFQGNSAPDKSGLPSDRFSAERTGGSVSTLTIQRTQQEDSAVYLCASSPTSGGGETQYFGPGTRLLVL.

The chain employs TRBV10-2 and TRBJ1-2; D gene uncertain. V lost 3 bases to trimming and J lost 7 bases, with 12 bases between them. The V gene's germline CDR1 is WSHSY and CDR2 SAAADI. This CDR3 spans 13 amino acids. CDR3 nucleotide sequence: TGCGCCAGCAGTGATCAGGTAGCGGGTGGCTACACCTTC. Translating it yields CASSDQVAGGYTF.

This clonotype was observed a few times. J is TRBJ2-5 and V is TRBV12-3 or TRBV12-4; weak D call: TRBD1 (6 bases). Trimming removed 6 bases from V and 8 bases from J, with 10 bases in between. This CDR3 has 11 residues. CDR3 in DNA: TGTGCCAGCAGCGGCAGGGGTACCCAGTACTTC. This codes for CASSGRGTQYF.

The rearrangement links TRBV20-1 to TRBJ2-7, with 7 nucleotides matching TRBD1. The CDR3 has 13 residues. The V and J ends lost 3 bases and 4 bases, in that order; junction bases with no gene match: 6. Germline assignment: CDR1 DFQATT and CDR2 SNEGSKA (reference sequence). The CDR3 DNA follows: TGCAGTGCTAGTCTCAGGGGGAGTTACGAGCAGTACTTC. This encodes CSASLRGSYEQYF.

The J gene is TRBJ2-5, the V gene TRBV4-2, with D tentatively TRBD1 (5 bases). Germline CDR1 LGHNA, CDR2 YNFKEQ. Trimming cost V 1 base and J 10 bases, with 19 bases left between them. The length of the CDR3 is 15 residues. Written as DNA, the CDR3 is TGTGCCAGCAGCCAAGGTGTGGGGCCACGTGTAAGCCAGTACTTC. It is translated as CASSQGVGPRVSQYF.

The chain is built from TRBV27 and TRBJ1-2; D is undetermined. V gave up 6 bases and J gave up 5 bases, with 13 bases separating them. This CDR3 is built from 13 residues. Germline CDR1 MNHEY, CDR2 SMNVEV (reference sequence). CDR3 protein: CASSFGQEYGYTF. CDR3 coding DNA: TGTGCCAGCAGCTTCGGGCAAGAATATGGCTACACCTTC.

This clonotype was found a few times. The rearrangement links TRBV25-1 to TRBJ2-5, with D possibly being TRBD1 (6 bases). The CDR3 has 13 amino acids. Germline V lookup: CDR1 MGHDK, CDR2 SYGVNS. Between the trimmed V and J ends, which lost 6 bases and 4 bases, there was a span of 12 bases. The DNA for the CDR3 is TGTGCCAGCAGGCAGGGGAGCGGAGAGACCCAGTACTTC. This sequence encodes CASRQGSGETQYF.

This sequence joins TRBV5-1 and TRBJ2-3; TRBD1 aligns across 10 bases. The CDR3 has 16 amino acids. CDR1 SGHRS and CDR2 YFSETQ come from the germline V gene. V lost 3 bases, J lost 5 bases, and 9 bases stayed unmatched. CDR3 residues: CASSSGAGQGQDTQYF. The CDR3 DNA sequence: TGCGCCAGCAGCTCCGGTGCGGGACAGGGGCAAGATACGCAGTATTTT.

This clonotype was counted only a few times. The DNA of the CDR3 is TGTGCCAGCAGCCCCGCGGGTACCCGGCAGGAGTTCTTC. It specifies CASSPAGTRQEFF. The gene calls are TRBV6-5 and TRBJ2-1, with a tentative D call TRBD2 (5 bases). The CDR3 is 13 amino acids. Trimming removed 6 bases from V and 14 bases from J, with 20 bases in between. CDR1 and CDR2 (germline): MNHEY, SVGAGI.

This chain links TRBV11-2 with TRBJ1-1; D unclear. Trimming stripped 1 base from V and 0 bases from J, with 9 bases between. The length of the CDR3 is 15 residues. Germline CDR1 and CDR2: SGHAT and FQNNGV. The CDR3 sequence is CASSLGALMNTEAFF. CDR3 in DNA: TGTGCCAGCAGCTTAGGGGCCCTCATGAACACTGAAGCTTTCTTT. The variable domain in full, completed from reference TRBV11-2 and TRBJ1-1, reads EAGVAQSPRYKIIEKRQSVAFWCNPISGHATLYWYQQILGQGPKLLIQFQNNGVVDDSQLPKDRFSAERLKGVDSTLKIQPAKLEDSAVYLCASSLGALMNTEAFFGQGTRLTVV.

This clonotype was seen a few times. The rearrangement joins TRBV2 to TRBJ2-2; D ambiguous. The CDR3 sequence is 13 residues long. Germline lookup yields CDR1 SNHLY and CDR2 FYNNEI. V lost 1 base to trimming and J lost 3 bases, with 3 bases between them. CDR3 sequence: CASSEGHTGELFF. In DNA form, the CDR3 reads TGTGCCAGCAGTGAAGGACACACCGGGGAGCTGTTTTTT.

This chain uses TRBV29-1 with TRBJ2-5; D possibly uses TRBD1 or TRBD2 (5 bases each). Trimming left V 4 bases short and J 2 bases short, with 8 bases between. Germline V gene data show CDR1 as SQVTM and CDR2 as ANQGSEA. The CDR3 consists of 12 residues. The CDR3 DNA is TGCAGCGTTGCGGGACCTCAAGAGACCCAGTACTTC. It yields the protein CSVAGPQETQYF. Together with reference TRBV29-1 and TRBJ2-5, the CDR3 gives the full variable domain: SAVISQKPSRDICQRGTSLTIQCQVDSQVTMMFWYRQQPGQSLTLIATANQGSEATYESGFVIDKFPISRPNLTFSTLTVSNMSPEDSSIYLCSVAGPQETQYFGPGTRLLVL.

This clonotype showed up just a few times. The chain has TRBV6-2 or TRBV6-3 and TRBJ2-7, with no clear D. Trimming removed 2 bases from V and 4 bases from J, with 3 bases in between. CDR1 and CDR2 (germline): MNHEY, SVGEGT. The CDR3 spans 11 residues. The CDR3 DNA reads TGTGCCAGCAGTTACCGGTACGAGCAGTACGTC. Translated, it gives CASSYRYEQYV.

The chain has TRBV15 and TRBJ1-4, with D perhaps TRBD1 (5 bases). The germline V gene encodes CDR1 LNHNV and CDR2 YYDKDF (reference sequence). There are 15 residues in the CDR3. V lost 5 bases and J 8 bases, leaving 18 bases between the germline ends. The CDR3 spells CATSAPGREEEKLFF. Here the CDR3 DNA reads TGTGCCACCAGCGCCCCAGGGAGGGAAGAAGAAAAACTGTTTTTT.

The chain carries TRBV6-1 and TRBJ1-2; 8 bases map to TRBD1. J lost 10 bases, V lost 2 bases, and 9 bases had no gene match. The CDR3 runs 14 residues. CDR1 and CDR2 (germline): MNHNS, SASEGT. CDR3 bases: TGTGCCAGCAGTGAAATCGGACAGGGTATAGCCTACACCTTC. Its translation: CASSEIGQGIAYTF.